This T cell receptor beta chain was recorded in a study of cytomegalovirus exposure and HLA in healthy donors. Study-level points and caveats: Most TCR sequences showed up rarely, but some public TCRs showed up in many donors. Cytomegalovirus status, reportedly, was diagnosed with high specificity and sensitivity by the classifier.

The donors gave bone marrow, and they were healthy. A note on this clone: Its antigen is still unknown.

Primers for the PCR totalled 60 Vbeta and 13 Jbeta. Sequencing was performed with immunoSEQ multiplex PCR; in TCRdb, only in-frame clones are kept and a portion is missing. Here the sample spans approximately 130,000 clones, less than 80% being singletons. The V gene's germline CDR1 is SNHLY and CDR2 FYNNEI. V lost 1 base to trimming and J lost 2 bases, with 6 bases between them. This CDR3 contains 13 residues. This clonotype was sampled from a female donor in good health and CMV-seropositive. The rearrangement links TRBV2 to TRBJ2-7, with D possibly being TRBD2 (5 bases). Sequencing was performed on PBMCs. The CDR3 region is CASSEDGTYEQYF. The CDR3 region has the DNA TGTGCCAGCAGTGAAGACGGGACCTACGAGCAGTACTTC. Complete variable domain (other parts from reference TRBV2 and TRBJ2-7): EPEVTQTPSHQVTQMGQEVILRCVPISNHLYFYWYRQILGQKVEFLVSFYNNEISEKSEIFDDQFSVERPDGSNFTLKIRSTKLEDSAMYFCASSEDGTYEQYFGPGTRLTVT.